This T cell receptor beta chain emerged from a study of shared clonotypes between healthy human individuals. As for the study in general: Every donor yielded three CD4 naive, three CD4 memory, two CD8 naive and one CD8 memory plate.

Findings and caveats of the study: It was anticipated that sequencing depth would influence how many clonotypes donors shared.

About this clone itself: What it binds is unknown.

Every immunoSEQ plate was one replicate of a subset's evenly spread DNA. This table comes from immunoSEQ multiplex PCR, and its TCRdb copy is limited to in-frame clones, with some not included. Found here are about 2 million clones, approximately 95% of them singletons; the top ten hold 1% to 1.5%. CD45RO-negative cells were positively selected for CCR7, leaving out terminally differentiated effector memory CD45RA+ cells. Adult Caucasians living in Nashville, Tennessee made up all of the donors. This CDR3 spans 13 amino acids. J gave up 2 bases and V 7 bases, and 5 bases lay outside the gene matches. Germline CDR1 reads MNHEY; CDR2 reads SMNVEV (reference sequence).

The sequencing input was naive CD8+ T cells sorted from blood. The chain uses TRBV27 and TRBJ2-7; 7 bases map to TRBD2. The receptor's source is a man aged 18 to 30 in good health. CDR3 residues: CASIGEGTYEQYF. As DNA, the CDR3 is TGTGCCAGCATCGGGGAGGGTACCTACGAGCAGTACTTC.